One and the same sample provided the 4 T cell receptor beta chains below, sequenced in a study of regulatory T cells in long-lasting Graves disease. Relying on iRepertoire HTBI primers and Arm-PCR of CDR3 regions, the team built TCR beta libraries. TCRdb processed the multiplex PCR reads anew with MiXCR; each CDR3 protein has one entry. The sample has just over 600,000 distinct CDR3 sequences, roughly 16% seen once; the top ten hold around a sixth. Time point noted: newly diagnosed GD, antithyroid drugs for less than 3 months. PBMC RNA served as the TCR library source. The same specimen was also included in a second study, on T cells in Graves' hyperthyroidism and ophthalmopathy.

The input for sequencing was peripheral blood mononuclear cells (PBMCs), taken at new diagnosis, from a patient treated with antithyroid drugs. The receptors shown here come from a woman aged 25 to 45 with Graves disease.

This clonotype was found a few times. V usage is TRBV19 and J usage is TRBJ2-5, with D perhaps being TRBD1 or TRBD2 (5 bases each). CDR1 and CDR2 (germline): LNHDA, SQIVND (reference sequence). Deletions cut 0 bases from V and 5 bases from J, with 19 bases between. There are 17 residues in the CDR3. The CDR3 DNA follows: TGTGCCAGTAGTATAGATCGGTCGGCAGGGCGAGGGGAGACCCAGTACTTC. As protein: CASSIDRSAGRGETQYF. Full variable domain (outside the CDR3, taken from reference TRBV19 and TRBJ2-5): DGGITQSPKYLFRKEGQNVTLSCEQNLNHDAMYWYRQDPGQGLRLIYYSQIVNDFQKGDIAEGYSVSREKKESFPLTVTSAQKNPTAFYLCASSIDRSAGRGETQYFGPGTRLLVL.

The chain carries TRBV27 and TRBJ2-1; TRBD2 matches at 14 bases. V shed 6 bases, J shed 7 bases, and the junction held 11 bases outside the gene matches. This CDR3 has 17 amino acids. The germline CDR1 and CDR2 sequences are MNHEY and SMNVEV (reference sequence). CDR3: CASSPGTSGRLNNEQFF. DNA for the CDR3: TGTGCCAGCAGCCCCGGGACTAGCGGGAGATTGAATAATGAGCAGTTCTTC.

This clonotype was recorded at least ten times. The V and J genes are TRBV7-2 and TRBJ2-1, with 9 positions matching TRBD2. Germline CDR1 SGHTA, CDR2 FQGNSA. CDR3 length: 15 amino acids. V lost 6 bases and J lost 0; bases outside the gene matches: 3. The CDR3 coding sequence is TGTGCCAGCAGTATAGCGGGAGCCTCCTACAATGAGCAGTTCTTC. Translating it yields CASSIAGASYNEQFF.

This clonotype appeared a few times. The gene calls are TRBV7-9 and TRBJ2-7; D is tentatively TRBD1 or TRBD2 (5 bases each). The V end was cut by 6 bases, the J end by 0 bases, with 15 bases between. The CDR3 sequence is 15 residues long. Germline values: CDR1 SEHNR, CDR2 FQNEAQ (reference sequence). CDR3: CASSASGPTSYEQYF. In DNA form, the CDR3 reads TGTGCCAGCAGTGCCTCGGGACCGACCTCCTACGAGCAGTACTTC.